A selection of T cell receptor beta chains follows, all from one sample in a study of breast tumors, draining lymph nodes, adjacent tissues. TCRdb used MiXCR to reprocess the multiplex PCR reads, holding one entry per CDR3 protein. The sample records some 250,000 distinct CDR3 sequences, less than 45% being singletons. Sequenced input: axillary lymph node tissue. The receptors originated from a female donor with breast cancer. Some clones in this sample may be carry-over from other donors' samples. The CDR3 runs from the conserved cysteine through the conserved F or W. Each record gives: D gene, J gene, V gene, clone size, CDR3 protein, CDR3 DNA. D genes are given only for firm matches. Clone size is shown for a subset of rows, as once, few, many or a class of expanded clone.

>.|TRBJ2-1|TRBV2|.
CASRIVNSESYNEQFF
TGTGCCAGCAGAATAGTCAATAGCGAGTCCTACAATGAGCAGTTCTTC
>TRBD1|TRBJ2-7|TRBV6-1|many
CASSEGGQGYEQYF
TGTGCCAGCAGTGAGGGGGGACAGGGGTACGAGCAGTACTTC
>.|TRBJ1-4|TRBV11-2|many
CASSSLGVGEKLFF
TGTGCCAGCAGCTCATTAGGGGTCGGTGAAAAACTGTTTTTT
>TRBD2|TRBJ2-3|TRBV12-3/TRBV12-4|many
CASSRAGLRTDTQYF
TGTGCCAGCAGTAGAGCGGGGTTACGCACAGATACGCAGTATTTT
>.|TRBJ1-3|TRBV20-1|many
CSARLHSGNTIYF
TGCAGTGCTAGGCTGCACTCTGGAAACACCATATATTTT
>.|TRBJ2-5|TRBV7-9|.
CASSLRRSVGGRDQETQYF
TGTGCCAGCAGCTTAAGGAGATCGGTCGGGGGCCGTGACCAAGAGACCCAGTACTTC
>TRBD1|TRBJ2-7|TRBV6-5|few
CASSPRTGESYEQYF
TGTGCCAGCAGTCCGAGGACAGGGGAGTCCTACGAGCAGTACTTC
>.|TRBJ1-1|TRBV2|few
CASSVQANTEAFF
TGTGCCAGCAGTGTCCAGGCGAACACTGAAGCTTTCTTT
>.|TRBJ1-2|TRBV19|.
CASTLGGINHYTF
TGTGCCAGTACCCTAGGGGGAATCAATCACTACACCTTC
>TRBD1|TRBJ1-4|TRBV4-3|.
CASSPGQGVRNEKLFF
TGCGCCAGCAGCCCGGGACAGGGGGTGAGAAATGAAAAACTGTTTTTT
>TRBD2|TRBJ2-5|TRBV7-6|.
CAGSLSGGQETRYF
TGTGCCGGCAGCCTTAGCGGGGGACAAGAGACCCGGTACTTC
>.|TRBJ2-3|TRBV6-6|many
CASSATSDTQYF
TGTGCCAGCAGTGCGACAAGCGATACGCAGTATTTT
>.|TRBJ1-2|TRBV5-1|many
CASSLEQGSGGYTF
TGCGCCAGCAGCTTAGAGCAGGGTTCAGGTGGCTACACCTTC
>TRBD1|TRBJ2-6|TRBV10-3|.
CAISESGTGTGANVLTF
TGTGCCATCAGTGAGTCGGGGACAGGGACTGGGGCCAACGTCCTGACTTTC
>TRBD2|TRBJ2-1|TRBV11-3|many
CASSLTKREGINEQFF
TGTGCCAGCAGCTTAACCAAGCGGGAGGGTATAAATGAGCAGTTCTTC
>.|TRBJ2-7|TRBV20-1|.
CSASRTPRDPEPCYEQYF
TGCAGTGCTTCGCGGACCCCCCGGGACCCAGAGCCTTGCTACGAGCAGTACTTC
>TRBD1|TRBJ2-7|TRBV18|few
CASSTGGRTYEQYF
TGTGCCAGCTCCACAGGGGGGAGAACCTACGAGCAGTACTTC
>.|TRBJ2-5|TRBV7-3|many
CASSFYGGETQYF
TGTGCCAGCAGCTTCTATGGCGGGGAGACCCAGTACTTC
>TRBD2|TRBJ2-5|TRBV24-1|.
CATSDLGTSGSQETQYF
TGTGCCACCAGTGATTTGGGGACTAGCGGGAGCCAAGAGACCCAGTACTTC
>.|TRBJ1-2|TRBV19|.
CASSIETEKRERYGYTF
TGTGCCAGTAGTATAGAAACGGAAAAGCGGGAGCGCTATGGCTACACCTTC
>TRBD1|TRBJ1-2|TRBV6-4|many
CASRGTDMVDTF
TGTGCCAGCAGGGGGACAGATATGGTAGACACCTTC
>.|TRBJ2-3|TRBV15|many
CATSRVGRVSTDTQYF
TGTGCCACCAGCAGAGTCGGCAGAGTTAGCACAGATACGCAGTATTTT
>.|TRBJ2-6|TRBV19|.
CASSIKGSAGANVLTF
TGTGCCAGTAGTATAAAGGGGAGCGCTGGGGCCAACGTCCTGACTTTC
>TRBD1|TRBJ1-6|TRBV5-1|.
CASSLGRTGLNSPLHF
TGCGCCAGCAGCTTGGGTCGGACAGGGCTTAATTCACCCCTCCACTTT
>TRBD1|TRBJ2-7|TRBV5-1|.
CASSLRDSSSYEQYF
TGCGCCAGCAGCCTCCGGGACAGTAGCTCCTACGAGCAGTACTTC
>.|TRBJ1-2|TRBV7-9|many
CASRMDTGYGYTF
TGTGCCAGCAGGATGGACACCGGTTATGGCTACACCTTC
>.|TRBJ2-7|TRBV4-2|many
CASSQDLGAYEQYF
TGTGCCAGCAGCCAAGATCTAGGGGCCTACGAGCAGTACTTC
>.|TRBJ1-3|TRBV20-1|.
CSAGPGNSRNTTYF
TGCAGTGCTGGCCCCGGGAACTCTAGAAACACCACATATTTT
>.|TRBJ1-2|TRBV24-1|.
CATSVGSYGYTF
TGTGCCACCAGTGTCGGCAGCTATGGCTACACCTTC
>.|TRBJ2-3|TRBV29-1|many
CSVDWDTQYF
TGCAGCGTTGATTGGGATACGCAGTATTTT
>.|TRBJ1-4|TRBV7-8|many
CASSKGQRSSPKLSEKLFF
TGTGCCAGCAGCAAAGGGCAAAGGTCCAGCCCAAAGTTGAGTGAAAAACTGTTTTTT
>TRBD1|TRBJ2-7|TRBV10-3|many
CAISDAGGPYEQYF
TGTGCCATCAGTGACGCAGGGGGTCCATACGAGCAGTACTTC
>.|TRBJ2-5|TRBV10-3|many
CAISEIAATQYF
TGTGCCATCAGTGAGATCGCGGCGACCCAGTACTTC
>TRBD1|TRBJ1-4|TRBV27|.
CASSGGIGQANEKLFF
TGTGCCAGCAGTGGGGGGATCGGACAGGCTAATGAAAAACTGTTTTTT
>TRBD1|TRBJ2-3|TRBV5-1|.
CASSPTGADTQYF
TGCGCCAGCAGCCCGACAGGGGCAGATACGCAGTATTTT
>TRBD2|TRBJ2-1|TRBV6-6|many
CASSPLAGGRRSYNEQFF
TGTGCCAGCAGTCCACTAGCGGGAGGCCGTCGCTCCTACAATGAGCAGTTCTTC
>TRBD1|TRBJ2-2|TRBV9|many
CASSPRTGGTSNTGELFF
TGTGCCAGCAGCCCCCGGACAGGGGGCACCTCGAACACCGGGGAGCTGTTTTTT
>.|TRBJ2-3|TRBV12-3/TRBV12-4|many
CARTGTDTQYF
TGTGCCAGAACTGGCACAGATACGCAGTATTTT
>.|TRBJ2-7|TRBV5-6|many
CASSSDVRGFYEQYF
TGTGCCAGCAGCTCGGACGTCCGGGGGTTCTACGAGCAGTACTTC
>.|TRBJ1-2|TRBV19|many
CASSIGGSPYGYTF
TGTGCCAGTAGTATAGGGGGGAGCCCCTATGGCTACACCTTC